A selection of T cell receptor beta chains follows, all from one sample in a study of T cells in Graves' hyperthyroidism and ophthalmopathy. TCRdb reprocessed the multiplex PCR reads via MiXCR and lists one record per CDR3 protein. The table lists hundreds of thousands of distinct CDR3 sequences, roughly 20% of them singletons. The sequenced material came from blood. These TCRs come from a woman aged 45 to 65 with Graves' hyperthyroidism that later progressed to Graves' ophthalmopathy. CDR3s include the opening cysteine and the closing phenylalanine or tryptophan. D genes are given only for firm matches. A clone size is listed for some rows: how often the clone was seen (once, few, many), or a class if it is expanded.

>TRBJ1-4|.|TRBV20-1|TRBD1
TGCAGTGCTAGAGATCAACAGGGGCGGGAAAAACTGTTTTTT
CSARDQQGREKLFF
>TRBJ2-5|few|TRBV2|TRBD1
TGTGCCAGCAGTTCGGGACAGGCTGGGGAGACCCAGTACTTC
CASSSGQAGETQYF
>TRBJ1-1|many|TRBV5-1|TRBD1
TGCGCCAGCAGCTTGTTCGTAACCGGGACAGGGGACACTGAAGCTTTCTTT
CASSLFVTGTGDTEAFF
>TRBJ2-3|.|TRBV20-1|.
TGCAGTGCTAGAGATCATGAAATTAGCACAGATACGCAGTATTTT
CSARDHEISTDTQYF
>TRBJ2-7|few|TRBV7-9|TRBD1
TGTGCCAGCAGCTTCTCCGGGACAGGGTTATACGAGCAGTACTTC
CASSFSGTGLYEQYF
>TRBJ2-3|few|TRBV20-1|.
TGCAGTGCCCACTCGTCGGGCACAGATACGCAGTATTTT
CSAHSSGTDTQYF
>TRBJ1-3|many|TRBV6-5|TRBD1
TGTGCCAGCAGTTACTCGGGGGACAGGGCTTACTCTGGAAACACCATATATTTT
CASSYSGDRAYSGNTIYF
>TRBJ2-3|.|TRBV3-1|.
TGTGCCAGCAGCCAAGTGCGGCACACAGATACGCAGTATTTT
CASSQVRHTDTQYF
>TRBJ2-3|.|TRBV6-1|TRBD2
TGTGCCAGCAGTCGGCGATTAGCGGGGGCAAAGGGAGATACGCAGTATTTT
CASSRRLAGAKGDTQYF
>TRBJ2-6|many|TRBV6-4|.
TGTGCCAGCAGCCGGACAGCTGAGGCCAACGTCCTGACTTTC
CASSRTAEANVLTF
>TRBJ1-2|.|TRBV9|.
TGTGCCAGCAGCGTCACGTCTGGGGTTGACTATGGCTACACCTTC
CASSVTSGVDYGYTF
>TRBJ1-6|many|TRBV27|.
TGTGCCAGCAGTCTCAGGGGACTTGATTCACCCCTCCACTTT
CASSLRGLDSPLHF
>TRBJ1-5|.|TRBV2|.
TGTGCCAGCAGTACGGACGGCAATCAGCCCCAGCATTTT
CASSTDGNQPQHF
>TRBJ1-1|many|TRBV12-5|TRBD1
TGTGCTAGTGGAGAGGGGACAGGGGGCTTGAACACTGAAGCTTTCTTT
CASGEGTGGLNTEAFF
>TRBJ1-5|.|TRBV7-9|TRBD1
TGTGCCAGCAGCTCTTGGACAGGGGGCAGAGATCAGCCCCAGCATTTT
CASSSWTGGRDQPQHF
>TRBJ2-5|.|TRBV20-1|.
TGCAGTGCTAGACGTCAGCTGAATCAAGAGACCCAGTACTTC
CSARRQLNQETQYF
>TRBJ1-4|many|TRBV20-1|.
TGCAGTGCGTCCCGGACGGGTAATGAAAAACTGTTTTTT
CSASRTGNEKLFF
>TRBJ2-3|many|TRBV2|.
TGTGCCAGCAGTGAAGAGGACAGCAGCACAGATACGCAGTATTTT
CASSEEDSSTDTQYF
>TRBJ1-6|many|TRBV7-2|.
TGTGCCAGCAGCTTATCGGGTTCACCCCTCCACTTT
CASSLSGSPLHF
>TRBJ1-4|few|TRBV15|TRBD1
TGTGCCACCAGCAGAGACGCGGACAGGGTCGGGGATGAAAAACTGTTTTTT
CATSRDADRVGDEKLFF
>TRBJ1-1|.|TRBV3-1|.
TGTGCCAGCAGCCAGCGGGGGACAAGTCGTACTGAAGCTTTCTTT
CASSQRGTSRTEAFF
>TRBJ1-5|.|TRBV6-1|.
TGTGCCAGCAGTGAACTGGGGGCGCGTCAGCCCCAGCATTTT
CASSELGARQPQHF
>TRBJ2-2|few|TRBV27|TRBD2
TGTGCCAGCAGACACTCCGCGGGGGGGGGGAGGGAGCTGTTTTTT
CASRHSAGGGRELFF
>TRBJ2-1|many|TRBV18|TRBD2
TGTGCCAGCTCAACAAGCTTAGGACTAGCGGGGACTGAGAATGAGCAGTTCTTC
CASSTSLGLAGTENEQFF
>TRBJ1-5|.|TRBV3-1|TRBD1
TGTGCCAGCAGCCACCGTCGGGGACAGGGGTTTCGTCCCCAGCATTTT
CASSHRRGQGFRPQHF
>TRBJ1-5|.|TRBV6-1|TRBD1
TGTGCCAGCAGTTCACCCCGACAGGGGGGCGATCAGCCCCAGCATTTT
CASSSPRQGGDQPQHF
>TRBJ2-3|.|TRBV12-3/TRBV12-4|TRBD1
TGTGCCAGCGGGGACAGTTTCACAGATACGCAGTATTTT
CASGDSFTDTQYF
>TRBJ1-4|.|TRBV7-6|.
TGTGCCAGCAGCGCTCCCGGGGTTGAAAAACTGTTTTTT
CASSAPGVEKLFF
>TRBJ2-1|.|TRBV7-2|TRBD2
TGTGCCAGCAGCCACCCCAGCGGGGGCTCCTACAATGAGCAGTTCTTC
CASSHPSGGSYNEQFF
>TRBJ2-2|.|TRBV3-1|.
TGTGCCCGCAGCCAAGCAGGGTTCACCGGGGAGCTGTTTTTT
CARSQAGFTGELFF
>TRBJ1-5|.|TRBV15|TRBD1
TGTGCCACCAGCAGAGACGACAGGGGACAGCCCCAGCATTTT
CATSRDDRGQPQHF
>TRBJ1-4|.|TRBV2|.
TGTGCCAGCAGTGGTGCCCTTACAACTAATGAAAAACTGTTTTTT
CASSGALTTNEKLFF
>TRBJ1-1|.|TRBV9|.
TGTGCCAGCAGCCCCTCTTCCAAGGGGGAAGCTTTCTTT
CASSPSSKGEAFF
>TRBJ2-1|.|TRBV11-2|.
TGTGCCAGCAGCTTAGAGGGGGGTGGGGACGCCTACAATGAGCAGTTCTTC
CASSLEGGGDAYNEQFF
>TRBJ2-1|few|TRBV7-9|.
TGTGCCAGCAGCCAAGACTTGGACAGACCGAGCAATGAGCAGTTCTTC
CASSQDLDRPSNEQFF
>TRBJ2-3|few|TRBV24-1|.
TGTGCCACCAGTGATTTAGCCGGCACAGATACGCAGTATTTT
CATSDLAGTDTQYF
>TRBJ2-5|few|TRBV5-1|.
TGCGCCAGCCATGGGGACGTTATGGAGACCCAGTACTTC
CASHGDVMETQYF
>TRBJ1-1|many|TRBV12-3/TRBV12-4|.
TGTGCCAGCAGTTTTCAGGATTCGAACACTGAAGCTTTCTTT
CASSFQDSNTEAFF
>TRBJ2-7|many|TRBV20-1|.
TGCAGTGCTAGAGATTTCACCTACGAGCAGTACTTC
CSARDFTYEQYF
>TRBJ1-5|many|TRBV7-9|.
TGTGCCAGCAGCATGGACAACAATCAGCCCCAGCATTTT
CASSMDNNQPQHF
>TRBJ2-2|few|TRBV19|TRBD2
TGTGCCAGCCATCTAGCGGCGGACCCGACCGGGGAGCTGTTTTTT
CASHLAADPTGELFF
>TRBJ2-3|.|TRBV15|.
TGTGCCACCAGCCCGCCCTGGGGAAGAAGCACAGATACGCAGTATTTT
CATSPPWGRSTDTQYF
>TRBJ1-2|.|TRBV7-9|.
TGTGCCAGCAGCTTAGCTTCGGCTGCCTATGGCTACACCTTC
CASSLASAAYGYTF
>TRBJ2-3|.|TRBV6-1|TRBD1
TGTGCCTGCACAGGGGGCAGCACAGATACGCAGTATTTT
CACTGGSTDTQYF
>TRBJ2-5|.|TRBV20-1|.
TGCAGTGCTAGTATCTCGGGGGCTGGCGAGACCCAGTACTTC
CSASISGAGETQYF
>TRBJ2-2|.|TRBV9|TRBD2
TGTGCCAGCAGCGTAGATCCTAGCGGGGCAACCGGGGAGCTGTTTTTT
CASSVDPSGATGELFF
>TRBJ2-7|.|TRBV9|.
TGTGCCAGCAGCGTGCCTCAGCAGGGGATTTCGTTTGGCGAGCAGTACTTC
CASSVPQQGISFGEQYF
>TRBJ2-3|many|TRBV5-1|.
TGCGCCAGCAGCTTGTTTCCCCGTACAGATACGCAGTATTTT
CASSLFPRTDTQYF
>TRBJ1-1|many|TRBV11-3|.
TGTGCCAGCAGCTTAAGGGGCACAGGGCCCACTGAAGCTTTCTTT
CASSLRGTGPTEAFF
>TRBJ1-2|.|TRBV30|TRBD1
TGTGCCTGGAGAGACAGGGGATGGTGGGGCTACACCTTC
CAWRDRGWWGYTF
>TRBJ1-2|many|TRBV3-1|TRBD1
TGTGCCAGCAGCCACCGTGACTGGGACAGGGGGAGTGTTGGCTACACCTTC
CASSHRDWDRGSVGYTF
>TRBJ2-7|few|TRBV19|TRBD1
TGTGCCAGTAGTGGATCACCGGGACAGACCTACGAGCAGTACTTC
CASSGSPGQTYEQYF
>TRBJ2-1|many|TRBV20-1|TRBD1
TGCAGTGCTAGAGAGGACAGGGACAATGAGCAGTTCTTC
CSAREDRDNEQFF
>TRBJ1-4|.|TRBV2|TRBD1
TGTGCCAGCAGTAAACTACAGGGGATAGAGAGGGAAAAACTGTTTTTT
CASSKLQGIEREKLFF
>TRBJ1-4|many|TRBV6-1|TRBD1
TGTGCCAGCAGTCAAGGACAGGGAATCGATGAAAAACTGTTTTTT
CASSQGQGIDEKLFF
>TRBJ1-6|.|TRBV30|TRBD1
TGTGCCTGGGGACAGGGATTTTCACCCCTCCACTTT
CAWGQGFSPLHF
>TRBJ1-5|.|TRBV12-3/TRBV12-4|TRBD1
TGTGCCAGCAGGCAGGACAGGACAGGCTTGGGGCAGCCCCAGCATTTT
CASRQDRTGLGQPQHF